Below are 10 T cell receptor beta chains sequenced from a single sample in a study of blood T cell repertoires in COVID-19. Using immunoSEQ multiplex PCR, the repertoire was profiled, and TCRdb retains in-frame clones only, with some absent. The sample records 250,000 to 300,000 clones, approximately 85% being singletons. Sequenced: PBMCs or T cells enriched from blood (not recorded which). The receptors derive from a woman in her forties or fifties who had recovered from COVID-19.

The chain links TRBV6-1 to TRBJ1-5, with D perhaps TRBD1 (5 bases). The V gene lost 3 bases and the J gene lost 5 bases, with 14 bases spanning the gap. This CDR3 is 15 amino acids long. CDR1 and CDR2 (germline): MNHNS, SASEGT. CDR3 amino acids: CASSEEGLGYQPQHF. Written as DNA, the CDR3 is TGTGCCAGCAGTGAGGAGGGACTGGGGTATCAGCCCCAGCATTTT.

The chain employs TRBV5-8 and TRBJ2-5; tentative D call: TRBD2 (6 bases). The V and J ends lost 4 bases and 4 bases respectively, with 17 bases between them. This CDR3 contains 15 residues. Germline assignment: CDR1 SGHTS and CDR2 YDEGEE. CDR3 in amino acids: CASSPRLGGGETQYF. For the CDR3, the DNA is TGTGCCAGCAGCCCCCGCCTTGGGGGAGGAGAGACCCAGTACTTC.

This chain links TRBV10-3 with TRBJ2-6; D is possibly TRBD1 (5 bases). Deletions cut 7 bases from V and 0 bases from J, with 7 bases between. This CDR3 has 14 amino acids. CDR1 and CDR2 from the germline V gene are ENHRY and SYGVKD. DNA for the CDR3: TGTGCCATCAAGGGGTCCTCTGGGGCCAACGTCCTGACTTTC. Translation: CAIKGSSGANVLTF.

The chain is built from TRBV14 and TRBJ1-3; D might be TRBD1 (6 bases). This CDR3 region has 19 residues. Germline loops: CDR1 SGHDN, CDR2 FVKESK. With 1 base removed from V and 0 bases from J, the gap between germline ends came to 19 bases. The CDR3 sequence: CASSQVSMQGIHSGNTIYF. CDR3 sequence (DNA): TGTGCCAGCAGCCAAGTCTCGATGCAGGGGATCCACTCTGGAAACACCATATATTTT.

V and J are TRBV27 and TRBJ2-7; weak D call: TRBD1 (5 bases). V dropped 8 bases and J dropped 7 bases, with 21 bases sitting between them. This CDR3 has 14 amino acids. Germline CDR1 reads MNHEY; CDR2 reads SMNVEV (reference sequence). The CDR3 is CASAAVLGEGEQYF. CDR3 sequence (DNA): TGTGCCAGCGCAGCCGTCCTAGGGGAAGGGGAGCAGTACTTC.

The chain has TRBV7-2 and TRBJ2-1; 7 bases are shared with TRBD1. The CDR3 covers 14 residues. The V gene end was trimmed by 5 bases and the J gene end by 0 bases; junction bases not matched to a gene: 1. Germline V gives CDR1 SGHTA, CDR2 FQGNSA. CDR3 sequence (DNA): TGTGCCAGCAGCCGGGACAGCTCCTACAATGAGCAGTTCTTC. Protein: CASSRDSSYNEQFF.

The chain combines TRBV28 with TRBJ1-6, with unresolved D. Germline CDR1 MDHEN, CDR2 SYDVKM. This CDR3 has 15 amino acids. The germline V and J ends were trimmed by 5 bases and 2 bases, with 10 bases remaining between them. The CDR3 DNA follows: TGTGCCAGCAGTCTCCGGACTACCTATAATTCACCCCTCCACTTT. It is translated as CASSLRTTYNSPLHF.

The V gene is TRBV2, the J gene TRBJ2-3, with 9 bases matching TRBD2. Per germline, CDR1 SNHLY and CDR2 FYNNEI. CDR3 size: 16 residues. V shed 5 bases and J 6 bases; nucleotides not matched to a gene: 12. CDR3 nucleotide sequence: TGTGCCAGCAGTCCCGGGACTAGCAGACTCTGGGATACGCAGTATTTT. Amino acids: CASSPGTSRLWDTQYF. Filled out from reference TRBV2 and TRBJ2-3, the complete variable domain reads EPEVTQTPSHQVTQMGQEVILRCVPISNHLYFYWYRQILGQKVEFLVSFYNNEISEKSEIFDDQFSVERPDGSNFTLKIRSTKLEDSAMYFCASSPGTSRLWDTQYFGPGTRLTVL.

The V call is TRBV5-1, the J call TRBJ2-3; maybe TRBD2 (5 bases). V was shortened by 4 bases and J by 1 base, with 10 bases between the two germline ends. Germline assignment: CDR1 SGHRS and CDR2 YFSETQ. CDR3 length: 14 residues. As DNA, the CDR3 is TGCGCCAGCAGCCAAACTAGAGGCACAGATACGCAGTATTTT. This encodes CASSQTRGTDTQYF.

V and J are TRBV11-3 and TRBJ2-1, with TRBD2 identical over 13 bases. Germline CDR1 is SGHNT and CDR2 is YENEEA. V lost 5 bases, J lost 9 bases, and 10 bases stayed unmatched. The CDR3 sequence is 16 residues long. CDR3 sequence (DNA): TGTGCCAGCAGCGCCCCTGGACTAGCGGGAGTTGGTGAGCAGTTCTTC. Amino acids: CASSAPGLAGVGEQFF.